The 32 T cell receptor beta chains below come from one sample, sequenced in a study of T cells in women clearing cervical HPV infection. Profiling relied on immunoSEQ multiplex PCR, and the TCRdb table lists in-frame clones only, not all of them. The specimen's table records about 36,000 clones. The sequencing input was blood buffy coat. These TCRs come from a woman aged 18 to 75 with a cervical HPV16 infection that either progressed to CIN3+ or cleared (not recorded which).

In the case of this clone: The CDR3 end lies 3 residues beyond the end of the read and is filled in from the germline J gene. The chain links TRBV5-1 to TRBJ2-1; TRBD2 matches 9 bases. The V gene's germline CDR1 is SGHRS and CDR2 YFSETQ. This CDR3 spans 16 amino acids. V trimming: 1 base; J trimming: 1 base; junction bases outside the gene matches: 3. The DNA read from the CDR3 is TGCGCCAGCAGCTTGATAGCGGGAGCGTCCTACAATGAG. Translating it yields CASSLIAGASYNE. The entire CDR3 reads CASSLIAGASYNEQFF. Using reference TRBV5-1 and TRBJ2-1 for the parts outside the CDR3, the full variable domain is KAGVTQTPRYLIKTRGQQVTLSCSPISGHRSVSWYQQTPGQGLQFLFEYFSETQRNKGNFPGRFSGRQFSNSRSEMNVSTLELGDSALYLCASSLIAGASYNEQFFGPGTRLTVL.

As concerns this clone: The read gets to within 3 residues of the CDR3 end, and the germline J gene fills in the rest. The V gene is TRBV7-9, the J gene TRBJ1-3; D unclear. The CDR3 is made up of 14 amino acids. Looked up from germline, CDR1 is SEHNR and CDR2 is FQNEAQ (reference sequence). V lost 6 bases and J 1 base, leaving 10 bases between the germline ends. The CDR3 region is CASSKAMSGNTIYF. Incomplete CDR3 DNA: TGTGCCAGCAGTAAAGCGATGTCTGGAAACACC.

As concerns this clone: Coverage ceases 3 residues before the CDR3 finishes, and the germline J gene fills in the end. V is TRBV7-9 and J is TRBJ1-2, with 7 bases fitting TRBD1. Germline CDR1 is SEHNR and CDR2 is FQNEAQ (reference sequence). J was trimmed by 5 bases and V by 1 base; bases with no gene match: 4. The CDR3 is made up of 14 amino acids. The CDR3 sequence is CASSLVGGQYGYTF. CDR3 bases read: TGTGCCAGCAGCTTAGTAGGGGGCCAGTATGGC. Using reference TRBV7-9 and TRBJ1-2 for the parts outside the CDR3, the full variable domain is DTGVSQNPRHKITKRGQNVTFRCDPISEHNRLYWYRQTLGQGPEFLTYFQNEAQLEKSRLLSDRFSAERPKGSFSTLEIQRTEQGDSAMYLCASSLVGGQYGYTFGSGTRLTVV.

A word on this clone: The read terminates 3 residues before the CDR3 end, so the remaining end is supplied by the germline J gene. J is TRBJ2-3 and V is TRBV2; maybe TRBD2 (5 bases). V was shortened by 4 bases and J by 2 bases, with 10 bases between the two germline ends. Looked up from germline, CDR1 is SNHLY and CDR2 is FYNNEI. The CDR3 is 14 amino acids. The part of the CDR3 DNA that was read is TGTGCCAGCAGTGTAGAGGGCTTCACAGATACG. This gives the protein CASSVEGFTDT. The whole CDR3 protein reads CASSVEGFTDTQYF.

CDR3: CASSLQGPGANVLTF. The covered CDR3 bases are TGTGCCAGCAGCCTACAGGGCCCTGGGGCCAACGTC. This chain connects TRBV14 to TRBJ2-6; a weak D match, TRBD1 (6 bases). The read halts 3 residues ahead of the CDR3 end, with the missing end drawn from the germline J gene. V lost 4 bases and J lost 2, with 9 bases in between. This CDR3 has 15 amino acids. Germline V gene data show CDR1 as SGHDN and CDR2 as FVKESK.

Of note for this clone: Sequencing ends 3 residues short of the CDR3 end; the germline J gene provides the rest. The V call is TRBV12-3 or TRBV12-4, the J call TRBJ1-1; D is unclear. This CDR3 contains 14 residues. This chain's CDR3 is CASSLVSNSGEAFF. The CDR3 DNA, read in part, is TGTGCCAGCAGTTTAGTAAGCAACAGTGGGGAA.

The CDR3 DNA, read in part, is TGTGCCATCAGTGACCCAGGGGGGAAGGCTAGCGGGGGGACCTACAATGAG. Protein product: CAISDPGGKASGGTYNE. The whole CDR3 sequence is CAISDPGGKASGGTYNEQFF. The chain employs TRBV10-3 and TRBJ2-1; 11 bases map to TRBD2. The read terminates 3 residues ahead of where the CDR3 ends, so the germline J gene completes it. This CDR3 has 20 amino acids. CDR1 is ENHRY and CDR2 is SYGVKD in the germline V gene. The J segment lost 2 bases and the V segment lost 3 bases, leaving 15 bases of the junction unmatched.

With regard to this clone: Relative to the germline gene, one junction end is altered; a read error may explain this. Sequencing ends 3 residues short of the CDR3 end; the germline J gene provides the rest. The chain has TRBV7-2 and TRBJ1-5; 10 bases map to TRBD1. Germline V gene data show CDR1 as SGHTA and CDR2 as FQGNSA. This CDR3 has 16 amino acids. The CDR3 spells CASSLASGQGYQPQHF. The CDR3 DNA, read in part, is TGTGCCAGCAGCCTAGCCTCGGGACAGGGGTATCAGCCC. The full variable domain, in which reference TRBV7-2 and TRBJ1-5 provide the parts outside the CDR3, is GAGVSQSPSNKVTEKGKDVELRCDPISGHTALYWYRQSLGQGLEFLIYFQGNSAPDKSGLPSDRFSAERTGGSVSTLTIQRTQQEDSAVYLCASSLASGQGYQPQHFGDGTRLSIL.

Points on this clone: The read ends 3 residues before the CDR3 terminus; that terminus is restored from the germline J gene. The chain recombines TRBV24-1 with TRBJ1-1, with 7 nucleotides matching TRBD1. The CDR3 loop spans 12 amino acids. The J segment lost 3 bases and the V segment lost 12 bases, leaving 6 bases of the junction unmatched. In germline, CDR1 is KGHDR, CDR2 SFDVKD. This CDR3 reads CAGRGWDTEAFF. The part of the CDR3 DNA that was read is TGTGCCGGCAGGGGGTGGGACACTGAA.

This clone is deemed medium-sized (0.01 to 0.1%) by its frequency. The missing CDR3 end, 3 residues past where the read stops, is filled in from the germline J gene. This chain uses TRBV20-1 with TRBJ1-1; 7 nucleotides agree with TRBD1. Germline assignment: CDR1 DFQATT and CDR2 SNEGSKA (reference sequence). CDR3 length equals 13 residues. J lost 3 bases, V lost 0 bases, and 1 base had no gene match. The CDR3 spells CSARDTGDTEAFF. CDR3 DNA, as far as it was read: TGCAGTGCTAGAGATACAGGGGACACTGAA.

For this clone: Sequencing ends 3 residues short of the CDR3 end; the germline J gene provides the rest. The genes are TRBV20-1 and TRBJ1-1, with 9 bases identical to TRBD1. The junction had 8 bases not matched to a gene; V was cut back by 5 bases and J by 1 base. The CDR3 sequence is 15 residues long. The germline V gene has CDR1 DFQATT and CDR2 SNEGSKA (reference sequence). The covered CDR3 bases are TGCAGTGCTCAAGTTCCGGGACAGGGGAACACTGAA. Its protein is CSAQVPGQGNTE. The full CDR3 protein is CSAQVPGQGNTEAFF.

To note about this clone: From the germline J gene comes the end of the CDR3, since the read stops 3 residues before it. V is TRBV18 and J is TRBJ1-1; TRBD1 agrees at 10 bases. The germline V gene encodes CDR1 KGHSH and CDR2 LQKENI. The CDR3 length is 17 residues. The CDR3 bases that were read are TGTGCCAGCTCACCACCGGGACAGGGGAGAGGTCAAGAGACA. It specifies CASSPPGQGRGQET. The complete CDR3 sequence is CASSPPGQGRGQETAFF.

Details on this clone: The read is 3 residues too short to cover the CDR3 end, so that end is filled in from the germline J gene. The chain recombines TRBV28 with TRBJ2-5; 7 bases line up with TRBD2. V shed 5 bases and J 2 bases; nucleotides not matched to a gene: 2. CDR1 MDHEN and CDR2 SYDVKM come from the germline V gene. This CDR3 spans 13 amino acids. CDR3 bases read: TGTGCCAGCAGTCCGGGACTACAAGAGACC. Its translation is CASSPGLQET. The complete CDR3 reads CASSPGLQETQYF.

About this clone: The read is 3 residues too short to cover the CDR3 end, so that end is filled in from the germline J gene. This chain connects TRBV12-3 or TRBV12-4 to TRBJ2-5, with 8 bases that match TRBD2. The V and J ends lost 5 bases and 1 base, in that order; junction bases with no gene match: 9. CDR3 length equals 16 residues. The part of the CDR3 DNA that was read is TGTGCCAGCAGTCACGGACTAGCCGACCTCCAAGAGACC. This sequence encodes CASSHGLADLQET. The entire CDR3 sequence reads CASSHGLADLQETQYF.

As for this clone: The read ends 3 residues early relative to the CDR3; the germline J gene fills the gap. The chain recombines TRBV19 with TRBJ2-7, with D hard to call. The CDR3 spans 13 residues. V shed 6 bases and J shed 2 bases, with 11 bases lying between them. CDR1 is LNHDA and CDR2 is SQIVND in the germline V gene (reference sequence). CDR3 region: CASSSDLTYEQYF. CDR3 bases read: TGTGCCAGTAGCAGCGACCTCACCTACGAG.

CDR3 protein: CAWTETPWNEQFF. Incomplete CDR3 DNA: TGTGCCTGGACTGAGACTCCTTGGAATGAG. The V gene is TRBV30, the J gene TRBJ2-1, with D uncertain. With the read ending 3 residues before the CDR3 end, the germline J gene is used to fill in that end. Germline lookup yields CDR1 GTSNPN and CDR2 SVGIG (reference sequence). CDR3 length equals 13 residues. Trimming took off 4 bases at V and 7 bases at J, with 14 bases between the two ends.

In regard to this clone: The CDR3 extends 3 residues past the end of the read, so its final part is completed from the germline J gene. The gene calls are TRBV15 and TRBJ2-7; no clear D gene. The germline gives CDR1 LNHNV, CDR2 YYDKDF (reference sequence). V was clipped by 5 bases and J by 0 bases, with 11 bases between them. This CDR3 contains 14 residues. CDR3 amino acids: CATSPRGGSYEQYF. CDR3 DNA, as far as it was read: TGTGCCACCAGCCCCAGAGGCGGCTCCTACGAG.

Details on this clone: The read ends 3 residues early relative to the CDR3; the germline J gene fills the gap. This chain uses TRBV19 with TRBJ1-5; TRBD1 matches 8 bases. The CDR3 contains 15 residues. Germline V gene lookup returns CDR1 LNHDA and CDR2 SQIVND (reference sequence). Trimming at V came to 5 bases and at J to 2 bases, leaving 5 bases not matched to a gene. This CDR3 reads CASSAGQAGNQPQHF. CDR3 DNA, as far as it was read: TGTGCCAGTAGTGCGGGACAGGCGGGCAATCAGCCC.

Concerning this clone itself: With the read ending 3 residues before the CDR3 end, the germline J gene is used to fill in that end. V gene TRBV7-9 combines with J gene TRBJ1-2, with unresolved D. CDR1 and CDR2 (germline): SEHNR, FQNEAQ (reference sequence). Trimming left V 5 bases short and J 4 bases short, with 14 bases between. The CDR3 length is 14 residues. Incomplete CDR3 DNA: TGTGCCAGCAGCCAAATAGGGTACCCCTATGGC. Translated, it gives CASSQIGYPYG. The full CDR3 is CASSQIGYPYGYTF.

On this clone: The CDR3 end is not reached by the read, which stops 3 residues before it; the germline J gene fills it in. V gene TRBV5-1 combines with J gene TRBJ1-1; D unclear. The V end lost 2 bases, the J end lost 5 bases, and 4 bases lay between the germline ends. This CDR3 spans 11 amino acids. Per the germline V gene, CDR1 is SGHRS and CDR2 is YFSETQ. Incomplete CDR3 DNA: TGCGCCAGCAGCTTAGGGACTGAA. Its translation: CASSLGTE. The whole CDR3 sequence reads CASSLGTEAFF.

For this clone: The read comes to an end 3 residues before the CDR3 does, leaving the germline J gene to fill in the end. The rearrangement links TRBV7-7 to TRBJ2-5, with D tentatively TRBD1 (5 bases). Germline V gives CDR1 SSHAT, CDR2 FNYEAQ (reference sequence). This CDR3 contains 15 residues. The germline V and J ends were trimmed by 2 bases and 2 bases, with 12 bases remaining between them. The sequenced part of the CDR3 DNA is TGTGCCAGCAGCTTATCGACAGACCCGCAAGAGACC. Its protein product is CASSLSTDPQET. The full CDR3 protein is CASSLSTDPQETQYF.

As for this clone: Read coverage stops 3 residues before the CDR3 terminus; the germline J gene supplies the remainder. This rearrangement joins TRBV12-5 to TRBJ1-2, with D hard to call. The CDR3 consists of 16 residues. CDR1 and CDR2 from the germline V gene are LGHNT and FRNRAP. CDR3: CASGLPTERVSRGYTF. Incomplete CDR3 DNA: TGTGCTAGTGGTTTGCCAACGGAGAGGGTGTCGCGAGGC. Drawing the rest from reference TRBV12-5 and TRBJ1-2, the complete variable domain is DARVTQTPRHKVTEMGQEVTMRCQPILGHNTVFWYRQTMMQGLELLAYFRNRAPLDDSGMPKDRFSAEMPDATLATLKIQPSEPRDSAVYFCASGLPTERVSRGYTFGSGTRLTVV.

Concerning this clone itself: At one of its ends the junction is not consistent with the germline gene, which may arise from a read error. The CDR3 is cut off 3 residues early in the read; its end comes from the germline J gene. The chain recombines TRBV18 with TRBJ1-6; D is possibly TRBD1 (6 bases). The CDR3 has 16 residues. The germline CDR1 and CDR2 sequences are KGHSH and LQKENI. CDR3 amino acids: CASPPSSDDRRAPLHF. CDR3 DNA, as far as it was read: TGTGCCAGCCCACCATCGTCAGACGACAGGCGCGCACCC.

Concerning this clone itself: The CDR3 end lies 3 residues beyond the end of the read and is filled in from the germline J gene. The chain carries TRBV11-1 and TRBJ1-2; D not resolved. The germline V gene has CDR1 SGHAT and CDR2 FQDESV (reference sequence). The CDR3 is made up of 12 amino acids. CDR3 residues: CASSLEGLGYTF. The part of the CDR3 DNA that was read is TGTGCCAGCAGCTTGGAGGGTCTCGGC.

A word on this clone: The CDR3 end is not reached by the read, which stops 3 residues before it; the germline J gene fills it in. The V gene is TRBV5-1, the J gene TRBJ2-7; a weak D match, TRBD1 (7 bases). The V gene's germline CDR1 is SGHRS and CDR2 YFSETQ. CDR3 length: 13 residues. The V gene lost 5 bases and the J gene lost 0 bases, with 9 bases spanning the gap. CDR3 DNA, as far as it was read: TGCGCCAGCAGGCGGGACAGCTCCTACGAG. This gives the protein CASRRDSSYE. The whole CDR3 protein reads CASRRDSSYEQYF.

A word on this clone: The CDR3 goes on 3 residues after the read ends, and that part is filled in from the germline J gene. This chain uses TRBV18 with TRBJ2-3, with 7 bases matching TRBD1. Trimming cost V 5 bases and J 1 base; bases outside gene matches: 9. The CDR3 sequence is 16 residues long. The germline gives CDR1 KGHSH, CDR2 LQKENI. The CDR3 is CASSSWTGAGTDTQYF. CDR3 DNA, as far as it was read: TGTGCCAGCTCATCCTGGACAGGCGCCGGCACAGATACG.

Concerning this clone itself: The junction does not match germline at one end; this may be a read error. The read terminates 3 residues before the CDR3 end, so the remaining end is supplied by the germline J gene. This rearrangement joins TRBV4-2 to TRBJ1-4, with no clear D. From germline, CDR1 is LGHNA and CDR2 YNFKEQ. The CDR3 is made up of 15 amino acids. The CDR3 here is CASSPRRATNEKLFF. CDR3 bases read: TGCGCCAGCAGCCCGCGGCGGGCAACTAATGAAAAA.

The CDR3 bases that were read are TGTGCCAGTAGTCCCGGACAGATCTACAATGAG. The encoded protein is CASSPGQIYNE. The complete CDR3 protein is CASSPGQIYNEQFF. V and J are TRBV19 and TRBJ2-1; tentative D call: TRBD1 (6 bases). The read falls 3 residues short of the CDR3 end, and the missing part is taken from the germline J gene. Per germline, CDR1 LNHDA and CDR2 SQIVND (reference sequence). Trimming took 5 bases from V and 3 from J, leaving 11 bases between them. This CDR3 is built from 14 residues.

Details on this clone: The observed sequence ends 3 residues before the CDR3 terminus, with the missing tail filled in from the germline J gene. The chain is built from TRBV7-2 and TRBJ1-2; D unresolved. The CDR3 has 13 amino acids. Trimming pared 3 bases from V and 4 bases from J, leaving 9 bases between. Germline CDR1 reads SGHTA; CDR2 reads FQGNSA. CDR3 amino acids: CASSLRIGYGYTF. The sequenced part of the CDR3 DNA is TGTGCCAGCAGCTTGCGGATTGGCTATGGC.

As regards this clone: The CDR3 end is not reached by the read, which stops 3 residues before it; the germline J gene fills it in. The chain couples TRBV7-7 to TRBJ1-4; 8 bases agree with TRBD1. This CDR3 has 15 residues. Germline V gives CDR1 SSHAT, CDR2 FNYEAQ (reference sequence). After removal of 5 bases from V and 5 bases from J, the junction contained 7 bases not matched to a gene. CDR3: CASSPGTGGNEKLFF. CDR3 DNA, as far as it was read: TGTGCCAGCAGCCCTGGGACAGGAGGAAATGAAAAA.

The CDR3 here is CASRLSGRVETQYF. The DNA read from the CDR3 is TGTGCCAGCAGACTTAGCGGGAGGGTCGAGACC. The chain employs TRBV11-2 and TRBJ2-5, with 11 nucleotides matching TRBD2. The read ends 3 residues shy of where the CDR3 ends; the end is completed using the germline J gene. CDR1 and CDR2 from the germline V gene are SGHAT and FQNNGV. The J segment lost 5 bases and the V segment lost 6 bases, leaving 5 bases of the junction unmatched. The CDR3 contains 14 residues.

Remarks on this clone: The sequenced fragment ends 3 residues before the CDR3 boundary, so the rest is inferred from the germline J gene. The genes are TRBV4-1 and TRBJ1-1; D ambiguous. CDR1 MGHRA and CDR2 YSYEKL come from the germline V gene. Trimming removed 2 bases from V and 1 base from J, with 11 bases in between. CDR3 length: 15 amino acids. The CDR3: CASSQIRFANTEAFF. CDR3 DNA, as far as it was read: TGCGCCAGCAGCCAAATCAGGTTTGCGAACACTGAA.